This T cell receptor beta chain was observed in a study of brain T cells in children with intractable seizures. Study outcomes and limitations: Pre-surgery blood may have been undersampled, hiding some clones.

Assay: immunoSEQ multiplex PCR; the TCRdb copy retains only in-frame clones and omits some. Of fewer than 150,000 clones detected, under 95% appear once; the ten largest clones hold roughly 4%. On this clone itself: The antigen is unknown.

In germline, CDR1 is LNHDA, CDR2 SQIVND (reference sequence). V was clipped by 3 bases and J by 4 bases; unmatched bases: 2. The CDR3 is 13 amino acids. The starting material was peripheral blood, obtained at surgery. This TCR came from a boy under two years old with hemimegalencephaly and intractable seizures. The rearrangement links TRBV19 to TRBJ2-5; 7 bases are shared with TRBD2. In DNA form, the CDR3 reads TGTGCCAGTAGTATCGTAGCGGGAGAGACCCAGTACTTC. Translated, it gives CASSIVAGETQYF.